This paragraph reports one T cell receptor (beta chain). This clone's antigen is unknown. Base-call qualities are not available, and no considerably larger clone is one nucleotide away. Peripheral blood CD8+ and CD4+ T cells from healthy donors, Susac syndrome patients and multiple sclerosis patients were profiled by high-throughput TCR beta sequencing. Recently defined diagnostic criteria for definite or probable disease were met by the Susac syndrome patients. Bulk CD8+ and CD4+ T cells were purified magnetically by negative isolation, whereas CD8+ TEMRA cells were enriched by FACS. Blood was drawn into EDTA tubes, processed within 24 hours, and PBMCs were isolated by density gradient centrifugation. PBMCs destined for TCR sequencing were cryopreserved in liquid nitrogen and later thawed in a 37 °C water bath. The sorted or isolated CD4+, CD8+ and CD8+ TEMRA cells reached a purity of at least 90%.

RNA was extracted using the RNeasy kit, and roughly 0.5 to 1 microgram was reverse transcribed with random hexamers. TCR beta CDR3 regions were amplified with the immunoSEQ multiplex PCR assay covering 54 Vbeta and 13 Jbeta segments. Bias from PCR amplification was corrected by using a synthetic template baseline for primer optimization and for computational correction. The original methods were these. Reads were annotated to V, D and J genes per IMGT and analyzed with immunoSEQ Analyzer, keeping only productive sequences. Clonality was calculated as one minus the Shannon entropy normalized by log2 of the number of productive unique sequences. For each patient and control, public and private clones were evaluated among the 100 most prevalent clones. Susac-specific clones were defined as absent from healthy and MS cohorts, 800 to 1,200 published viral clones and other ImmuneACCESS disease sequences. TCRdb trimmed public reads at Q25 via fastp, called clones via MiXCR and kept in-frame beta chains. Rows with one shared CDR3 protein collapse into an entry with the most common genes and DNA. Clone size and V and J calls follow TCRdb, not the original study. This sample has approximately 80,000 distinct CDR3 sequences in its table, and 94% of those were observed once. The top ten clones comprise about 0.5% of the sample.

This record comes from a study of CD8 T cells in Susac syndrome (dated by TCRdb to the late 2010s). Describing the broader study: Among the sequenced Susac syndrome patients, six had clinically active disease and under ten were in clinical remission. Susac syndrome patients were therapy-naive, on corticosteroids (some also receiving IVIg), or on IVIg alone at blood withdrawal. Whether CD8+ T cell activation and differentiation in Susac syndrome was antigen driven was tested using repertoire sequencing. The clonality of the CD8+ T cell repertoire was compared across approximately eleven healthy donors, roughly 14 Susac syndrome patients and under 19 multiple sclerosis patients.

Findings and caveats that apply to the study as a whole: The TCR sequencing and HLA analysis was acknowledged to have included a relatively small number of individuals. Around 15 Susac-specific public clones were identified in the total CD8+ repertoire, and four or five Susac-specific public clones were identified in the CD8+ TEMRA repertoire. Susac syndrome CD8+ repertoires showed clonal expansion, highest in CD8+ TEMRA cells and greater in clinically active than remitting patients.

Trimming leaves V shorter by 4 bases and J shorter by 6 bases, with the junction holding 7 bases beyond the gene matches. Taken from the germline V gene (reference sequence), the CDR1 and CDR2 loops are MNHEY and SMNVEV. The CDR3 spans 16 residues, from the cysteine through the phenylalanine. Solely the CDR3 DNA is kept, with 48 bases framed from the first base. The sequencing input was CD8+ T cells from PBMCs. The rearranged segments are TRBV27 and TRBJ2-5, and 14 bases in between align with TRBD2. The origin of this receptor is a human donor with Susac syndrome. The nucleotide sequence reads TGTGCCAGCAGTTCGCGACTAGCGGGGGGGCCAAAGACCCAGTACTTC. It specifies CASSSRLAGGPKTQYF.